Below, 30 T cell receptor beta chains from the same sample are listed, as sequenced in a study of blood T cell repertoires in COVID-19. Repertoires were generated with immunoSEQ multiplex PCR, while TCRdb's copy carries only in-frame clones and drops some. The sample shows about 280,000 clones, roughly 91% of them seen only once. Material: PBMCs or T cells enriched from blood (not recorded which). The receptor source for this set is a woman between 55 and 75 years old in a cohort exposed to, infected with or recovered from COVID-19 (not recorded which).

The chain couples TRBV12-3 or TRBV12-4 to TRBJ2-7; D is undetermined. The V end was cut by 5 bases, the J end by 2 bases, with 7 bases between. The CDR3 sequence is 12 residues long. Here the CDR3 reads CASSLSPYEQYF. CDR3 DNA: TGTGCCAGCAGTCTCTCCCCCTACGAGCAGTACTTC.

The chain has TRBV25-1 and TRBJ2-2, with 8 bases aligning to TRBD2. The CDR3 consists of 17 residues. CDR1 is MGHDK, CDR2 SYGVNS, per germline. V trimming: 3 bases; J trimming: 4 bases; junction bases outside the gene matches: 10. CDR3 protein: CASSEIGRLAGTGELFF. The CDR3 DNA reads TGTGCCAGCAGTGAGATTGGGAGGCTAGCGGGCACCGGGGAGCTGTTTTTT.

The V gene is TRBV2, the J gene TRBJ1-5; 10 bases are shared with TRBD1. The CDR3 is made up of 14 amino acids. Germline V gene sequence: CDR1 SNHLY, CDR2 FYNNEI. The V segment lost 4 bases and the J segment 6 bases; nucleotides outside the gene matches: 3. CDR3 DNA: TGTGCCAGCAGTGGACAGGGGGCTGGTCAGCCCCAGCATTTT. It yields the protein CASSGQGAGQPQHF. The full variable domain, rest sourced from reference TRBV2 and TRBJ1-5, is EPEVTQTPSHQVTQMGQEVILRCVPISNHLYFYWYRQILGQKVEFLVSFYNNEISEKSEIFDDQFSVERPDGSNFTLKIRSTKLEDSAMYFCASSGQGAGQPQHFGDGTRLSIL.

This chain links TRBV5-1 with TRBJ1-5, with no clear D. In germline, CDR1 is SGHRS, CDR2 YFSETQ. This CDR3 has 14 residues. The V gene lost 0 bases and the J gene lost 4 bases, with 8 bases spanning the gap. The CDR3 DNA reads as TGCGCCAGCAGCTTGGGTGGCGGTAATCAGCCCCAGCATTTT. This encodes CASSLGGGNQPQHF.

As for this clone: One end of the junction fails to match germline, which may point to a read error. The V gene is TRBV7-7, the J gene TRBJ2-2, with 7 bases matching TRBD2. CDR1 is SSHAT and CDR2 is FNYEAQ in the germline V gene (reference sequence). CDR3 size: 17 residues. In nucleotides, the CDR3 is TGTGCTAGCAGCTCCTTTCCGGGGGGAGTAGGAACCGGGGAGCTGTTTTTT. It yields the protein CASSSFPGGVGTGELFF.

J is TRBJ2-5 and V is TRBV11-2; 10 bases map to TRBD2. The CDR3 has 15 amino acids. Germline CDR1 and CDR2: SGHAT and FQNNGV. The junction had 6 bases not matched to a gene; V was cut back by 4 bases and J by 4 bases. This CDR3 reads CASSYEREGLETQYF. CDR3 sequence (DNA): TGTGCCAGCAGCTACGAGCGGGAGGGCCTAGAGACCCAGTACTTC.

This chain links TRBV19 with TRBJ1-1, with D possibly being TRBD1 (5 bases). Germline CDR1 LNHDA, CDR2 SQIVND (reference sequence). The CDR3 has 13 amino acids. The V end was cut by 7 bases, the J end by 5 bases, with 14 bases between. The CDR3 here is CASKDSGPTEAFF. In DNA form, the CDR3 reads TGTGCCAGTAAAGACAGTGGACCTACTGAAGCTTTCTTT. Supplemented by reference TRBV19 and TRBJ1-1, the full variable domain reads DGGITQSPKYLFRKEGQNVTLSCEQNLNHDAMYWYRQDPGQGLRLIYYSQIVNDFQKGDIAEGYSVSREKKESFPLTVTSAQKNPTAFYLCASKDSGPTEAFFGQGTRLTVV.

This rearrangement joins TRBV4-3 to TRBJ2-7; 10 bases are a match to TRBD2. The V gene's germline CDR1 is LGHNA and CDR2 YSLEER. J lost 3 bases, V lost 0 bases, and 5 bases had no gene match. The CDR3 runs to 16 residues. The CDR3 loop reads CASSQDILAGNYEQYF. CDR3 DNA sequence: TGCGCCAGCAGCCAAGATATACTAGCGGGAAACTACGAGCAGTACTTC.

This chain joins TRBV4-1 and TRBJ1-2; 7 bases are shared with TRBD1. This CDR3 is built from 15 residues. J gave up 0 bases and V 0 bases, and 1 base lay outside the gene matches. Germline assignment: CDR1 MGHRA and CDR2 YSYEKL. The CDR3 DNA reads as TGCGCCAGCAGCCAAGATCAGGGGGCTAACTATGGCTACACCTTC. This translates into CASSQDQGANYGYTF.

This clone has only one observation. The CDR3: CASSLGLAQFF. CDR3 nucleotide sequence: TGTGCCAGCAGTCTCGGACTAGCGCAGTTCTTC. The chain is built from TRBV27 and TRBJ2-1; 8 bases are a match to TRBD2. This CDR3 comprises 11 residues. Trimming took 5 bases from V and 12 from J; bases not matched to a gene: 3. Looked up from germline, CDR1 is MNHEY and CDR2 is SMNVEV (reference sequence).

The chain combines TRBV3-1 (or the pseudogene TRBV3-2) with TRBJ1-1, with D unclear. V dropped 3 bases and J dropped 11 bases, with 16 bases sitting between them. Per germline, CDR1 LGHDT and CDR2 YNNKEL (reference sequence). This CDR3 contains 13 residues. The CDR3 DNA follows: TGTGCCAGCAGCCAGAAAGACGCGGGTTCTGCTTTCTTT. It codes for CASSQKDAGSAFF.

This clone was seen only a few times. J is TRBJ1-4 and V is TRBV6-1, with D possibly being TRBD1 (5 bases). Germline assignment: CDR1 MNHNS and CDR2 SASEGT. V lost 0 bases to trimming and J lost 8 bases, with 13 bases between them. CDR3 length: 15 residues. CDR3 sequence: CASSEANRMGEKLFF. The CDR3 DNA is TGTGCCAGCAGTGAAGCTAACAGGATGGGAGAAAAACTGTTTTTT.

DNA of the CDR3: TGTGCCAGCAGTTATTTCAATAGCAATCAGCCCCAGCATTTT. Amino acid sequence: CASSYFNSNQPQHF. The J gene is TRBJ1-5, the V gene TRBV6-5; no clear D gene. Germline V CDR1 and CDR2: MNHEY, SVGAGI. The CDR3 covers 14 residues. Trimming shortened V by 3 bases and J by 0 bases, and 6 bases separated the two germline ends.

The chain links TRBV7-2 to TRBJ1-2, with unresolved D. This CDR3 is built from 13 residues. The V gene's germline CDR1 is SGHTA and CDR2 FQGNSA. Trimming stripped 5 bases from V and 7 bases from J, with 14 bases between. In DNA form, the CDR3 reads TGTGCCAGCAGCGCCACCGGGATTGGTGGCTACACCTTC. Encoded protein: CASSATGIGGYTF.

The chain couples TRBV28 to TRBJ2-7, with a weak D call TRBD1 (5 bases). Trimming stripped 3 bases from V and 2 bases from J, with 8 bases between. The CDR3 loop spans 13 amino acids. Germline assignment: CDR1 MDHEN and CDR2 SYDVKM. The DNA of the CDR3 is TGTGCCAGCAGTTTTGTCAGGGCCTACGAGCAGTACTTC. Residues: CASSFVRAYEQYF. Full variable domain (outside the CDR3, taken from reference TRBV28 and TRBJ2-7): DVKVTQSSRYLVKRTGEKVFLECVQDMDHENMFWYRQDPGLGLRLIYFSYDVKMKEKGDIPEGYSVSREKKERFSLILESASTNQTSMYLCASSFVRAYEQYFGPGTRLTVT.

The J gene is TRBJ1-2, the V gene TRBV6-5; D possibly corresponds to TRBD1 (6 bases). V was pared by 6 bases and J by 6 bases, with 14 bases between. CDR1 is MNHEY and CDR2 is SVGAGI in the germline V gene. This CDR3 is 13 amino acids long. This chain's CDR3 is CASSLQGSNGYTF. CDR3 in DNA: TGTGCCAGCAGCTTACAGGGAAGTAATGGCTACACCTTC.

This chain connects TRBV6-1 to TRBJ1-1; 8 bases align to TRBD1. The V gene's germline CDR1 is MNHNS and CDR2 SASEGT. This CDR3 has 16 residues. V lost 1 base to trimming and J lost 0 bases; unmatched junction nucleotides: 4. The CDR3 region has the DNA TGTGCCAGCAGTGAAGACTACAGGGGGATGAACACTGAAGCTTTCTTT. Its translation is CASSEDYRGMNTEAFF.

This clone came up once. The chain is built from TRBV6-5 and TRBJ2-1; possible D gene TRBD2, 5 bases. This CDR3 region has 13 residues. Germline values: CDR1 MNHEY, CDR2 SVGAGI. Trimming stripped 7 bases from V and 9 bases from J, with 16 bases between. CDR3 bases: TGTGCCAGCAAGGAGGTAGGACGGAGTGAGCAGTTCTTC. Translating gives CASKEVGRSEQFF.

This CDR3 is CASSLQGQGEKLFF. Written as DNA, the CDR3 is TGTGCCAGTAGCTTACAGGGCCAGGGGGAAAAACTGTTTTTT. This chain uses TRBV19 with TRBJ1-4; D is possibly TRBD1 (6 bases). CDR1 and CDR2 from the germline V gene are LNHDA and SQIVND (reference sequence). The CDR3 extends over 14 amino acids. V gave up 6 bases and J gave up 8 bases, with 16 bases separating them.

The chain links TRBV5-1 to TRBJ1-1; TRBD1 might be the D (6 bases). The CDR3 is made up of 12 amino acids. V lost 0 bases and J 11 bases, leaving 11 bases between the germline ends. From germline, CDR1 is SGHRS and CDR2 YFSETQ. CDR3 amino acids: CASSLEAGVAFF. In DNA, the CDR3 is TGCGCCAGCAGCTTGGAAGCAGGGGTCGCTTTCTTT.

The chain joins TRBV3-1 (or the pseudogene TRBV3-2) to TRBJ2-1, with TRBD2 matching 9 bases. The CDR3 consists of 17 residues. Germline CDR1 LGHDT, CDR2 YNNKEL (reference sequence). Unmatched junction bases numbered 10, after V lost 0 bases and J lost 7 bases. This CDR3 is CASSQEVLAGKGNEQFF. CDR3 nucleotide sequence: TGTGCCAGCAGCCAAGAGGTCCTAGCGGGAAAAGGGAATGAGCAGTTCTTC.

This chain links TRBV6-2 or TRBV6-3 with TRBJ2-7; 12 bases are a match to TRBD2. Germline trimming cut 2 bases from V and 1 base from J; bases unmatched to any gene: 6. The CDR3 sequence is 17 residues long. Germline CDR1 is MNHEY and CDR2 is SVGEGT. CDR3 protein: CASSYAWGLAGSYEQYF. The CDR3 DNA reads TGTGCCAGCAGTTACGCATGGGGACTAGCGGGTTCCTACGAGCAGTACTTC.

The chain is built from TRBV28 and TRBJ1-1; D uncertain. In germline, CDR1 is MDHEN, CDR2 SYDVKM. The CDR3 is 13 amino acids. Trimming removed 6 bases from V and 5 bases from J, with 13 bases in between. The CDR3 reads CASRVLLRTEAFF. The CDR3 DNA reads as TGTGCCAGCAGAGTTCTACTGAGGACTGAAGCTTTCTTT.

The chain recombines TRBV28 with TRBJ1-5, with TRBD1 matching 7 bases. CDR1 is MDHEN, CDR2 SYDVKM, per germline. CDR3 length equals 12 residues. The ends lost 7 bases at V and 6 bases at J; junction bases unmatched: 3. For the CDR3, the DNA is TGTGCCAGCACTACAGGGGTTCAGCCCCAGCATTTT. It yields the protein CASTTGVQPQHF. Full variable domain (remainder filled in from reference TRBV28 and TRBJ1-5): DVKVTQSSRYLVKRTGEKVFLECVQDMDHENMFWYRQDPGLGLRLIYFSYDVKMKEKGDIPEGYSVSREKKERFSLILESASTNQTSMYLCASTTGVQPQHFGDGTRLSIL.

The gene calls are TRBV11-2 and TRBJ1-2, with 8 bases fitting TRBD1. The CDR3 extends over 14 amino acids. Per germline, CDR1 SGHAT and CDR2 FQNNGV. Trimming took 3 bases from V and 4 from J; bases not matched to a gene: 4. CDR3 DNA: TGTGCCAGCAGCTTCCCGGACAGGGCCTATGGCTACACCTTC. Its translation is CASSFPDRAYGYTF.

The V gene is TRBV5-1, the J gene TRBJ2-7; TRBD1 matches 9 bases. CDR3 size: 13 residues. Germline CDR1 and CDR2: SGHRS and YFSETQ. The ends lost 0 bases at V and 8 bases at J; junction bases unmatched: 3. The CDR3 sequence is CASSLEDRGQQYF. The CDR3 DNA reads TGCGCCAGCAGCTTGGAGGACAGGGGACAGCAGTACTTC.

This chain links TRBV27 with TRBJ2-7, with 8 bases identical to TRBD1. Germline-derived CDR1 and CDR2 are MNHEY and SMNVEV (reference sequence). The CDR3 runs 14 residues. V shed 2 bases, J shed 2 bases, and the junction held 2 bases outside the gene matches. As DNA, the CDR3 is TGTGCCAGCAGTTTACTACAGGGGGCCTACGAGCAGTACTTC. Protein: CASSLLQGAYEQYF.

The V gene is TRBV21-1, the J gene TRBJ2-1; the table's D call TRBD2 went unverified against the DNA. TRBV21-1 is a pseudogene segment. The length of the CDR3 is 18 residues. The CDR3 protein is CASSKGPSRRRVYNEQFF. CDR3 nucleotide sequence: TGTGCCAGCAGCAAAGGGCCCTCTCGGAGGAGGGTCTACAATGAGCAGTTCTTC.

The chain employs TRBV18 and TRBJ2-1; TRBD1 might be the D (7 bases). This CDR3 contains 16 residues. V was pared by 6 bases and J by 0 bases, with 15 bases between. From germline, CDR1 is KGHSH and CDR2 LQKENI. In DNA form, the CDR3 reads TGTGCCAGCTCCCGCGGGACAGCCAGCTCCTACAATGAGCAGTTCTTC. It encodes CASSRGTASSYNEQFF.

For this clone: The identical CDR3 is also encoded by other nucleotide sequences in the sample. This chain uses TRBV7-9 with TRBJ2-3; TRBD2 is a possible D gene (7 bases). The V end was cut by 1 base, the J end by 1 base, with 9 bases between. Germline CDR1 is SEHNR and CDR2 is FQNEAQ (reference sequence). This CDR3 has 15 residues. The CDR3 DNA reads TGTGCCAGCAGCTTAGGGGGGGGCGGCACAGATACGCAGTATTTT. Residues: CASSLGGGGTDTQYF.